This T cell receptor (beta chain) emerged from a study of blood T cells in healthy people across ages. Across the study: Researchers report that template switching captured about one barcoded beta molecule per two T cells.

A sample-barcoded 5' primer and a J-beta primer mix were used in a second PCR of about 7 to 12 cycles. Every cDNA molecule bore a tag from a template-switch adaptor containing 12 random nucleotides. TCRdb recomputed calls from the 5' RACE reads with MiXCR, one row per CDR3 protein. The sample contains roughly 800,000 distinct CDR3 sequences, 20% to 25% of which appear only once. Aged roughly 6 to 90, donors were systemically healthy Caucasians from Russia. The germline gives CDR1 MNHEY, CDR2 SVGAGI. Trimming took off 5 bases at V and 3 bases at J, with 11 bases between the two ends. The CDR3 spans 13 residues. This sample also appeared in a second study, on T cells of mothers and their children.

The TCR originated in a boy aged 10-17 years in good health. The sequenced material came from blood. The chain recombines TRBV6-5 with TRBJ2-7; D may be TRBD2 (5 bases). CDR3 sequence reads: CASSDPRDYEQYF. CDR3 DNA: TGTGCCAGCAGTGACCCCCGGGACTACGAGCAGTACTTC.